This T cell receptor (beta chain) was found in a study of OX40 agonist ivuxolimab in advanced cancers. Study-level information: Patients were treated with ivuxolimab, an agonistic anti-OX40 (CD134) antibody. Prior checkpoint blockade (anti-PD-1, anti-PD-L1 or anti-CTLA-4) was permitted; 35% to 50% had it.

Here immunoSEQ multiplex PCR was the method, and the copy in TCRdb shows in-frame clones only, minus some. The sample has about 71,000 clones, about three quarters seen once. In its sample, this clone was seen once. Its antigen is unidentified. Blood draws occurred at baseline, cycle 4 day 1, and cycle 7 day 1. Germline V CDR1 and CDR2: SGHRS, YFSETQ. The germline V and J ends were trimmed by 2 bases and 9 bases, with 9 bases remaining between them. The CDR3 is 12 residues long. General study findings and limits: Researchers report that CD8+ T cells had, on average, more expanded clones than CD4+.

Sequences were derived from CD4+ or CD8+ T cells sorted from blood, sampled in a trial of the OX40 agonist ivuxolimab. The TCR originated in an adult with an advanced solid tumor such as melanoma, head and neck, liver or kidney cancer. The chain uses TRBV5-1 and TRBJ2-1; D is perhaps TRBD1 (6 bases). DNA of the CDR3: TGCGCCAGCAGCTTACAGGGTTTTGAGCAGTTCTTC. It yields the protein CASSLQGFEQFF.